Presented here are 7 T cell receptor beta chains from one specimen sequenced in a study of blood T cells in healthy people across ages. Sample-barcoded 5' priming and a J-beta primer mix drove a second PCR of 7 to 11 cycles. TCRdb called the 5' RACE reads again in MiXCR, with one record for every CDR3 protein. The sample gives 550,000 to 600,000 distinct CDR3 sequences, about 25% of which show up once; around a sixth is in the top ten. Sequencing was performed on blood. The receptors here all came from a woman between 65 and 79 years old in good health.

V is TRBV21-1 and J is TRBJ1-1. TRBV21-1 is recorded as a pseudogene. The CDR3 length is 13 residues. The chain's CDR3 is CASSKPRDGRAFF. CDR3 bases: TGTGCCAGCAGCAAACCAAGGGACGGGAGAGCTTTCTTT.

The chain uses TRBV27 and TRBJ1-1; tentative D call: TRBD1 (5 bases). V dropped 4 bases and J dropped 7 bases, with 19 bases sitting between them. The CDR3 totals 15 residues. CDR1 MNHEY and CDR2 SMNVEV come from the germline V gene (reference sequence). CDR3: CASSWGAGSDYEAFF. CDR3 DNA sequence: TGTGCCAGCAGTTGGGGCGCGGGGAGCGATTATGAAGCTTTCTTT.

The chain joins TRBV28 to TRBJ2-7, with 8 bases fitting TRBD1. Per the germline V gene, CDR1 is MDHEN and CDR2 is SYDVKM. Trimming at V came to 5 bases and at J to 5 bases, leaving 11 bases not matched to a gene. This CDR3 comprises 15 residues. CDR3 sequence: CASSALWTGTNEQYF. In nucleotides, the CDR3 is TGTGCCAGCAGTGCGCTCTGGACAGGGACGAACGAGCAGTACTTC.

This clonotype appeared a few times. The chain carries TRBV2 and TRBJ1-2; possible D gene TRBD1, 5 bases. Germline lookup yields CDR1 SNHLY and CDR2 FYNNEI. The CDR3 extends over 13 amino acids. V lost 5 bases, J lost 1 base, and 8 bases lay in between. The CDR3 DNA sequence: TGTGCCAGCAGTAAGGACAATAACTATGGCTACACCTTC. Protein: CASSKDNNYGYTF. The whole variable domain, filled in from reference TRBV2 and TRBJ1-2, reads EPEVTQTPSHQVTQMGQEVILRCVPISNHLYFYWYRQILGQKVEFLVSFYNNEISEKSEIFDDQFSVERPDGSNFTLKIRSTKLEDSAMYFCASSKDNNYGYTFGSGTRLTVV.

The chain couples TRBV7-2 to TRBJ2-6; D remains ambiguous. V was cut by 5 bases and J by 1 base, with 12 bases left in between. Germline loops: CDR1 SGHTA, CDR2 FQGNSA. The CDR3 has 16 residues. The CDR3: CASSPPGVSGANVLTF. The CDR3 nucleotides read TGTGCCAGCAGCCCACCTGGGGTATCTGGGGCCAACGTCCTGACTTTC.

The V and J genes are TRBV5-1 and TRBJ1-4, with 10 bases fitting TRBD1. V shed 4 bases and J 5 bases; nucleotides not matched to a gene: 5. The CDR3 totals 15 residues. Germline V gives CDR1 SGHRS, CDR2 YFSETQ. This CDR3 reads CASSPLGQGNEKLFF. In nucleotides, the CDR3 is TGCGCCAGCAGCCCGTTGGGACAGGGGAATGAAAAACTGTTTTTT.

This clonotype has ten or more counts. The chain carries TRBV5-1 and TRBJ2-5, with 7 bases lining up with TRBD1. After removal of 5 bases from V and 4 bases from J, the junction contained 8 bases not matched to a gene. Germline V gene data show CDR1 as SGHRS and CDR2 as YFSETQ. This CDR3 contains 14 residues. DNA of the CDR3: TGCGCCAGCAGTTCAACGACAGGGTCAGAGACCCAGTACTTC. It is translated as CASSSTTGSETQYF.